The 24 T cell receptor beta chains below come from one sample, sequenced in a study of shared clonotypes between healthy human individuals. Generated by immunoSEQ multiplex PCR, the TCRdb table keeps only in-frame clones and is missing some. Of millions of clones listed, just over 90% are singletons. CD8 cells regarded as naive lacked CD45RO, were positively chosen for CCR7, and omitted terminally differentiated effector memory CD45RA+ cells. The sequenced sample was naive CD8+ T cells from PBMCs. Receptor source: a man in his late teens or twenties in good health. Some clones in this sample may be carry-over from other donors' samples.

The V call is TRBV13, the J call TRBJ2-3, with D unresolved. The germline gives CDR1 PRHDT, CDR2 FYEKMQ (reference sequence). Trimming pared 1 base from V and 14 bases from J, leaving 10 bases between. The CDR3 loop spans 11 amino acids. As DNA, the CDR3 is TGTGCCAGCAGCTTAGATTCTGGGGTGTATTTT. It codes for CASSLDSGVYF.

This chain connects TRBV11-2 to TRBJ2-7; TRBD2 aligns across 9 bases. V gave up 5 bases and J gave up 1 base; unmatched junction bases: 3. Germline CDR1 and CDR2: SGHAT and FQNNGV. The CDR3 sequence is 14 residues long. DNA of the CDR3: TGTGCCAGCAGCCTCCTAGCGGGGTCCTACGAGCAGTACTTC. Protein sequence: CASSLLAGSYEQYF.

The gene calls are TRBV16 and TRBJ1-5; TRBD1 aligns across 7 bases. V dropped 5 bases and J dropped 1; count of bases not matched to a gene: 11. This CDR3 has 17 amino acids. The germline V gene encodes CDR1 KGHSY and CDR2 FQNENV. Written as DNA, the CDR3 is TGTGCCAGCAGCGAAACAATCGGACAGGTCAGCAATCAGCCCCAGCATTTT. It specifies CASSETIGQVSNQPQHF.

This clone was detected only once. This CDR3 reads CASSTASGLNNEQFF. Written as DNA, the CDR3 is TGTGCCAGCAGCACCGCTAGCGGCTTAAACAATGAGCAGTTCTTC. V usage is TRBV7-9 and J usage is TRBJ2-1, with 7 positions matching TRBD2. The CDR3 totals 15 residues. Germline CDR1 is SEHNR and CDR2 is FQNEAQ (reference sequence). The ends lost 5 bases at V and 5 bases at J; junction bases unmatched: 9. The entire variable domain, with the rest obtained from reference TRBV7-9 and TRBJ2-1, is as follows: DTGVSQNPRHKITKRGQNVTFRCDPISEHNRLYWYRQTLGQGPEFLTYFQNEAQLEKSRLLSDRFSAERPKGSFSTLEIQRTEQGDSAMYLCASSTASGLNNEQFFGPGTRLTVL.

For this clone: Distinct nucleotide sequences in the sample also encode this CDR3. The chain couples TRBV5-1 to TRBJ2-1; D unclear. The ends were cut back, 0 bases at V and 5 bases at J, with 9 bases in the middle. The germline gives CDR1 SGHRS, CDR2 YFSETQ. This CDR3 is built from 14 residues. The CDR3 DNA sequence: TGCGCCAGCAGCTTGGGTCTGGAACACAATGAGCAGTTCTTC. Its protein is CASSLGLEHNEQFF.

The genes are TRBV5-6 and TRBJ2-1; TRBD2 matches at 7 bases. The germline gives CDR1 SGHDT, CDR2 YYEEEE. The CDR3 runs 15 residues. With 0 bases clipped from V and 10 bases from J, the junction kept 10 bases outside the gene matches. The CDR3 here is CASSLGAGAWQEQFF. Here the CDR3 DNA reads TGTGCCAGCAGCTTGGGGGCGGGAGCCTGGCAGGAGCAGTTCTTC.

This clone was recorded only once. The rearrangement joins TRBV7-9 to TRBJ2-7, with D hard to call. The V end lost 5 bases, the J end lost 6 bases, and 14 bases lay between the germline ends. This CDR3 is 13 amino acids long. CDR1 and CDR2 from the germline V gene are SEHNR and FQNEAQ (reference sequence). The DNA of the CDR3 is TGTGCCAGCAGCCAAATTGGTAGGCCCGAGCAGTACTTC. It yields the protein CASSQIGRPEQYF.

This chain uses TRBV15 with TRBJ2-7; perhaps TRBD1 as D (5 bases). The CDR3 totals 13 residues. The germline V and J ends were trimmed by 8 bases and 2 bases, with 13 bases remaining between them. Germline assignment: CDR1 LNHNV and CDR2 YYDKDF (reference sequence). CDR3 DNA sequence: TGTGCCACCGCCTCCGACAGAACCTACGAGCAGTACTTC. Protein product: CATASDRTYEQYF.

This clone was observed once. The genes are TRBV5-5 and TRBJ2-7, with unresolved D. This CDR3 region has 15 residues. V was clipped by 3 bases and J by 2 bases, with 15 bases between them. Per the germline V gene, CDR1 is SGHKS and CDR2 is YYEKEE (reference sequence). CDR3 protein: CASSSRPVITYEQYF. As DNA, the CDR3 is TGTGCCAGCAGCTCACGACCCGTTATAACCTACGAGCAGTACTTC.

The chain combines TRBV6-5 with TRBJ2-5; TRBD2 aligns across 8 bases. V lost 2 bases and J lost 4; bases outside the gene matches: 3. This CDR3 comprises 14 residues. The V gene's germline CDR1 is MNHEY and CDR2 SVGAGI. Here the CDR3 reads CASSYPAGGETQYF. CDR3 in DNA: TGTGCCAGCAGTTACCCGGCGGGGGGAGAGACCCAGTACTTC.

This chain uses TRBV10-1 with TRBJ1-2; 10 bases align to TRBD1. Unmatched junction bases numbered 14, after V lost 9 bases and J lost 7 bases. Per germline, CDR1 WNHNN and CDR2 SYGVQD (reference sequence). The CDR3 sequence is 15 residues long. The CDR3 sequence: CARKGSRQGAFGYTF. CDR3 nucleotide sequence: TGCGCCAGGAAGGGGTCCAGACAGGGGGCGTTTGGCTACACCTTC.

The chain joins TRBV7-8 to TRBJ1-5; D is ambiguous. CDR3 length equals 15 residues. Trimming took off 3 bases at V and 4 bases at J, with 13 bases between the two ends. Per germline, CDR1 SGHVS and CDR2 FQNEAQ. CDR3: CASSLIPLGNQPQHF. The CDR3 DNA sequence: TGTGCCAGCAGCTTGATTCCTCTAGGGAATCAGCCCCAGCATTTT.

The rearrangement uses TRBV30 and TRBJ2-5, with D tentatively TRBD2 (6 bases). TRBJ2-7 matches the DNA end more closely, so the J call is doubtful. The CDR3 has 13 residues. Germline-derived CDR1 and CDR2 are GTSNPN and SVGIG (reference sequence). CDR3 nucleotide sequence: TGTGCCTGGAGTGTACGCGGGACCTACGAGCAGTACTTC. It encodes CAWSVRGTYEQYF.

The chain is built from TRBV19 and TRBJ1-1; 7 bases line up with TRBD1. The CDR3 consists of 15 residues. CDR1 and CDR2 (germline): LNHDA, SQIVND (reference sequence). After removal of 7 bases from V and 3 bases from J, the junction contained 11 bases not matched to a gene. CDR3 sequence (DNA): TGTGCCAGTATTCCAGTGACAGGGCCCTACACTGAAGCTTTCTTT. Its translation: CASIPVTGPYTEAFF.

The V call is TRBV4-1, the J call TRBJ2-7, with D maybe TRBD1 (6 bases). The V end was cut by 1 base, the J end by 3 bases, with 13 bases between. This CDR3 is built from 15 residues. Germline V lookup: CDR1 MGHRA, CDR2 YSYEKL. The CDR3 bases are TGCGCCAGCAGCCAAGTTACCCAGGGGATCTACGAGCAGTACTTC. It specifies CASSQVTQGIYEQYF.

CDR3 bases: TGTGCCAGCAGCCAAGACAGGCGGGGAGGCACTGAAGCTTTCTTT. Translating gives CASSQDRRGGTEAFF. The chain couples TRBV4-2 to TRBJ1-1; D call uncertain. CDR3 size: 15 residues. The germline CDR1 and CDR2 sequences are LGHNA and YNFKEQ. V was clipped by 0 bases and J by 4 bases, with 12 bases between them.

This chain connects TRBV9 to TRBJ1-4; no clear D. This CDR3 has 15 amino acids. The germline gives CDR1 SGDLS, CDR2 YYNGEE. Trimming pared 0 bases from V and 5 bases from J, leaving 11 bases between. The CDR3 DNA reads TGTGCCAGCAGCGTAGGAGGGCAGCTAAATGAAAAACTGTTTTTT. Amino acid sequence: CASSVGGQLNEKLFF.

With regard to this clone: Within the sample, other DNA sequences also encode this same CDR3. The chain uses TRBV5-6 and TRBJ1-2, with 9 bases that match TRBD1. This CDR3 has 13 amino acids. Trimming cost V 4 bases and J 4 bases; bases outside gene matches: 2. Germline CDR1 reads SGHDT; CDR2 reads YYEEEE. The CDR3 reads CASSPGQGYGYTF. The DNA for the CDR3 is TGTGCCAGCAGCCCGGGACAGGGCTATGGCTACACCTTC.

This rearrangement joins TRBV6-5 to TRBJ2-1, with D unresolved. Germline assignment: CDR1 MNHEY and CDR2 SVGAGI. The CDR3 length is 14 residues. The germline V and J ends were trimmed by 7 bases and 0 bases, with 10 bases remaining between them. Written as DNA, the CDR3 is TGTGCCAGCACCCCAGCCAACTCCTACAATGAGCAGTTCTTC. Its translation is CASTPANSYNEQFF.

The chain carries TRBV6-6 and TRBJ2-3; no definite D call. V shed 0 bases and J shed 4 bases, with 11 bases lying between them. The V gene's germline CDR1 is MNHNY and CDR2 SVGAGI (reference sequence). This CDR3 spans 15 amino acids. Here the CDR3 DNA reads TGTGCCAGCAGTTACTCGGATGTCGCACCAGATACGCAGTATTTT. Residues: CASSYSDVAPDTQYF.

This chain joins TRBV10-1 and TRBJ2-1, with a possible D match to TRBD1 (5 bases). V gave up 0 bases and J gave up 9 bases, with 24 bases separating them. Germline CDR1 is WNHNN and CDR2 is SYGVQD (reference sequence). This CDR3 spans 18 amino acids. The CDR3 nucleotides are TGCGCCAGCAGTGAGTCGTTCAACCCAAACCTGCCAAGGGGTGAGCAGTTCTTC. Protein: CASSESFNPNLPRGEQFF.

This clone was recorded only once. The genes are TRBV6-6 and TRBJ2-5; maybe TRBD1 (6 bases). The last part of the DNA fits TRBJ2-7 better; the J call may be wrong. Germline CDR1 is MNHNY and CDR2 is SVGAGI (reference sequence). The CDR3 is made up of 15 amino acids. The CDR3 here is CASSYADSPSYEQYF. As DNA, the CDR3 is TGTGCCAGCAGTTACGCGGACAGTCCTTCCTACGAGCAGTACTTC.

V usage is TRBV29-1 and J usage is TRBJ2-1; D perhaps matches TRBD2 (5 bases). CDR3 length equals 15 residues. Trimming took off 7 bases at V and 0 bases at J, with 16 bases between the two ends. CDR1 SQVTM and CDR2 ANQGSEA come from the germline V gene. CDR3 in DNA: TGCAGCGCTTGGGCCGGGGTGTTCTCCTACAATGAGCAGTTCTTC. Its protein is CSAWAGVFSYNEQFF.

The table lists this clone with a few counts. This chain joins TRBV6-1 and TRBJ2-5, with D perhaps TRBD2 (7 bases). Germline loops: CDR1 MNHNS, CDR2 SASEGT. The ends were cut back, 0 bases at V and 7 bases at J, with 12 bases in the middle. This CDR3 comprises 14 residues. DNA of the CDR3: TGTGCCAGCAGTGAAGCTGGGGGGGCCGGGACCCAGTACTTC. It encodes CASSEAGGAGTQYF.